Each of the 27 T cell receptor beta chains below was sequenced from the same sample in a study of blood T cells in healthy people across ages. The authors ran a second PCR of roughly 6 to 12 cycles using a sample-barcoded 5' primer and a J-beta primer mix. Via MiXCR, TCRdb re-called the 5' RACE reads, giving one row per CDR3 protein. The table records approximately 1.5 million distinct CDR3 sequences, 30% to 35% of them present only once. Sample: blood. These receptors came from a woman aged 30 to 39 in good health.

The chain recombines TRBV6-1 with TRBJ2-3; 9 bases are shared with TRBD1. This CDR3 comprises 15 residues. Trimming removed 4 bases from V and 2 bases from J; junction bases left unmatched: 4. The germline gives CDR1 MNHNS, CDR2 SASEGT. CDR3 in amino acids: CASSVRDRVTDTQYF. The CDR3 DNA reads TGTGCCAGCAGTGTTCGGGACAGGGTCACAGATACGCAGTATTTT.

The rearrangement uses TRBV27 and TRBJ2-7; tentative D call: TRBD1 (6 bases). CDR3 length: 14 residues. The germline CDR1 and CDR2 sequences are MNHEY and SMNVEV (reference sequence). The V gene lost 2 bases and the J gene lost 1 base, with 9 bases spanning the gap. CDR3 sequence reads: CASSLLDRSYEQYF. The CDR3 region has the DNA TGTGCCAGCAGTTTACTGGACAGATCCTACGAGCAGTACTTC.

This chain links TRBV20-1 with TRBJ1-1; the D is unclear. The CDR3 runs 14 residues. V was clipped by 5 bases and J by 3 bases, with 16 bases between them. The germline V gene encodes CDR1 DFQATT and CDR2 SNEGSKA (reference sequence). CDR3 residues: CSAPELAGYTEAFF. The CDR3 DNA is TGCAGTGCTCCCGAGCTGGCGGGGTACACTGAAGCTTTCTTT.

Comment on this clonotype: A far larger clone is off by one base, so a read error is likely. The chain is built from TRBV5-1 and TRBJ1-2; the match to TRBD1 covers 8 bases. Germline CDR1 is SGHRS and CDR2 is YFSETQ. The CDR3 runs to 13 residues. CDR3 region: CASSSGQGYDYTF. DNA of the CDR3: TGCGCCAGCAGCTCAGGACAGGGCTATGACTACACCTTC.

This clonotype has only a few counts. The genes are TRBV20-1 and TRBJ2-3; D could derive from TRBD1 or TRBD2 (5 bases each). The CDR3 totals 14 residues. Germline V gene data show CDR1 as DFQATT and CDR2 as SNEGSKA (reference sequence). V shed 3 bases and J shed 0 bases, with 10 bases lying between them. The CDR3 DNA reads TGCAGTGCTAGGGGGACGGAGAGCACAGATACGCAGTATTTT. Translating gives CSARGTESTDTQYF.

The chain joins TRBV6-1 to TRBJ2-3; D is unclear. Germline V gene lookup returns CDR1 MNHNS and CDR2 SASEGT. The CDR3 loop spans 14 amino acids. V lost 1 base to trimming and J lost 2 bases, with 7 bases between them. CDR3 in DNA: TGTGCCAGCAGTGAAGGGCCGTACACAGATACGCAGTATTTT. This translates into CASSEGPYTDTQYF.

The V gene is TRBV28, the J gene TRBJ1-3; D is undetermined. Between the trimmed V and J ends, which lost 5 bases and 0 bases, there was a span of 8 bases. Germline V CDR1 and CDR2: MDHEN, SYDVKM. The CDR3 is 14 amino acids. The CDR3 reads CASSPGISGNTIYF. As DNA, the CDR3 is TGTGCCAGCAGTCCCGGGATCTCTGGAAACACCATATATTTT.

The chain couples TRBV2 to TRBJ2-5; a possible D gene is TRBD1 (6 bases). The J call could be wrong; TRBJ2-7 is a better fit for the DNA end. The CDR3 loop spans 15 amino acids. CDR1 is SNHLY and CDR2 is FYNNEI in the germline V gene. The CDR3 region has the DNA TGTGCCAGCAGTGGCGAGGGGTTCAGGGGACGCGAGCAGTACTTC. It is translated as CASSGEGFRGREQYF.

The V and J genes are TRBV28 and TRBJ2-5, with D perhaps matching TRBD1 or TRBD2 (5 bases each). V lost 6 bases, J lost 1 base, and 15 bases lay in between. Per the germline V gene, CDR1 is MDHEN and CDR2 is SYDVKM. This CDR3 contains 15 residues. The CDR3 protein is CASRPGPGTQETQYF. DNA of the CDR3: TGTGCCAGCAGGCCTGGCCCCGGGACCCAAGAGACCCAGTACTTC.

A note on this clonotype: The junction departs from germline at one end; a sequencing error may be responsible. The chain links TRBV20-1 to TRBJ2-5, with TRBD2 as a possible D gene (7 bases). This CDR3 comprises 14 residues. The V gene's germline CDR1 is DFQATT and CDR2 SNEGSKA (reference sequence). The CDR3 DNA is TGCAGTGCCCCGGGCGGGGGCTCCGGGGAGACCCGGTACTTC. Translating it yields CSAPGGGSGETRYF.

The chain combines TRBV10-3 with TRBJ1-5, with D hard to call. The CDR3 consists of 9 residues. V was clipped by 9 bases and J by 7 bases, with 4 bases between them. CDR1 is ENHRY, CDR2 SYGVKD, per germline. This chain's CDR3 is CAIGQPQHF. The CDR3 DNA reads TGTGCCATAGGCCAGCCCCAGCATTTT.

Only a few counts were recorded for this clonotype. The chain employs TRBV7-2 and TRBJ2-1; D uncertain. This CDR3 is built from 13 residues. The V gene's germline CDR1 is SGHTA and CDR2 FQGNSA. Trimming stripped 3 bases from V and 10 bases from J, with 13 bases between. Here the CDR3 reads CASSFQVIREQFF. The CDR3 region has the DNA TGTGCCAGCAGCTTCCAAGTGATCCGGGAGCAGTTCTTC.

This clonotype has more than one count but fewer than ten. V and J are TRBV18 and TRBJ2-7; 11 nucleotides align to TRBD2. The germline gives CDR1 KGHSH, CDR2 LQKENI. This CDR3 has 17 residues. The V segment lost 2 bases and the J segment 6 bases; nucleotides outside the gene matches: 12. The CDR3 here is CASSPEVAGGILREQYF. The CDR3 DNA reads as TGTGCCAGCTCACCAGAGGTAGCGGGAGGGATTTTACGCGAGCAGTACTTC.

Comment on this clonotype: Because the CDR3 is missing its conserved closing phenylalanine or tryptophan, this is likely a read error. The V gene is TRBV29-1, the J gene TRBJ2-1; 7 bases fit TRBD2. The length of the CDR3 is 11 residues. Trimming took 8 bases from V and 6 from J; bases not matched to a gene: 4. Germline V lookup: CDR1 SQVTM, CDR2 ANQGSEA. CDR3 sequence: CSFRGVNEQFV. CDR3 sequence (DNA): TGCAGCTTTCGGGGGGTCAATGAGCAGTTCGTC.

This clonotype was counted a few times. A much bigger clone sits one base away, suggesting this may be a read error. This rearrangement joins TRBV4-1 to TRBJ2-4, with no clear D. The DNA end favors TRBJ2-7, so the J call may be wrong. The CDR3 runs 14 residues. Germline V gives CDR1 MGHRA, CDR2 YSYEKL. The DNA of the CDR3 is TGCGCCAGCAGCCAAGATAACGGCGCCCACGAGCAGTACTTC. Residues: CASSQDNGAHEQYF.

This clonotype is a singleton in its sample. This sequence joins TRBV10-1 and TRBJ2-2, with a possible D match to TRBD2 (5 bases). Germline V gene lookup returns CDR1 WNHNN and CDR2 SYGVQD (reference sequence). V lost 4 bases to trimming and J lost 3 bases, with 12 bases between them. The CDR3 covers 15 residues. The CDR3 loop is CASSARPRDTGELFF. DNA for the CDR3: TGCGCCAGCAGTGCGAGGCCGCGGGACACCGGGGAGCTGTTTTTT.

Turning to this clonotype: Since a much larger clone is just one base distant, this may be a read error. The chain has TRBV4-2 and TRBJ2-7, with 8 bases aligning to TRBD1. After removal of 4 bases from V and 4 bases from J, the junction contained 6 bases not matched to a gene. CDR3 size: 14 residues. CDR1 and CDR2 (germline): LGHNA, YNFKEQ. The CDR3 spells CASSRYRGAYEQYF. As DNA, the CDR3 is TGTGCCAGCAGCCGATACAGGGGGGCATACGAGCAGTACTTC.

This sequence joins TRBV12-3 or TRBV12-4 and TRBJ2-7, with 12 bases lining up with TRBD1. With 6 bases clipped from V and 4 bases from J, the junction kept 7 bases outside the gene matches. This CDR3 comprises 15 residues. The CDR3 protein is CASSPGTGGQYEQYF. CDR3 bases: TGTGCCAGCAGCCCGGGGACAGGGGGCCAGTACGAGCAGTACTTC.

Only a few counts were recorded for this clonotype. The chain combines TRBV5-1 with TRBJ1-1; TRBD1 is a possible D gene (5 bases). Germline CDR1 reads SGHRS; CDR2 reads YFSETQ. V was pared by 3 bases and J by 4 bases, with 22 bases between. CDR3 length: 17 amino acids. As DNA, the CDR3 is TGCGCCAGCAGCTCTCGGCCCACAGGCCCTGGGGGCACTGAAGCTTTCTTT. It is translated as CASSSRPTGPGGTEAFF.

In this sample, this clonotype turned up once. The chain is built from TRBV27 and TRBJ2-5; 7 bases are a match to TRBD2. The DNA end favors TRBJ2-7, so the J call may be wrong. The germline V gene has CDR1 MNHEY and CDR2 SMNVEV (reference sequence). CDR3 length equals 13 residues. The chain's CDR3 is CASRGGGDYEQYF. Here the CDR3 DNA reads TGTGCCAGCCGCGGGGGAGGGGACTACGAGCAGTACTTC.

DNA of the CDR3: TGTGCCAGCAGTTACGGGGCGGGGGGGCTTAATGAGCAGTTCTTC. Encoded protein: CASSYGAGGLNEQFF. The rearrangement links TRBV6-5 to TRBJ2-1; 9 positions match TRBD2. J was trimmed by 7 bases and V by 2 bases; bases with no gene match: 6. This CDR3 region has 15 residues. Germline V gene sequence: CDR1 MNHEY, CDR2 SVGAGI.

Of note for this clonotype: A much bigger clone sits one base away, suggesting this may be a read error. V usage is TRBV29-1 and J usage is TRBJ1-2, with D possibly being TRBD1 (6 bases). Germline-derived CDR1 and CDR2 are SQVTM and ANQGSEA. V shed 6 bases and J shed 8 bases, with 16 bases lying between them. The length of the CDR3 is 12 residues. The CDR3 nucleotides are TGCAGCGTAGGACAGAGCGCATGGGGCTACACCTTC. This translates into CSVGQSAWGYTF.

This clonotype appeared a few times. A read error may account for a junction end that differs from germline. The chain's CDR3 is CASSSGQRNEKLFF. The CDR3 nucleotides read TGTGCCAGCAGTTCGGGACAGCGTAATGAAAAACTGTTTTTT. This sequence joins TRBV5-1 and TRBJ1-4; 7 bases align to TRBD1. Germline CDR1 reads SGHRS; CDR2 reads YFSETQ. The CDR3 has 14 residues.

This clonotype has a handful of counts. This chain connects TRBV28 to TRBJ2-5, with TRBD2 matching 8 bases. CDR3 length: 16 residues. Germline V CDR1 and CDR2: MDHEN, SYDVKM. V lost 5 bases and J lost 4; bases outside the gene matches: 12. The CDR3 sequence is CASSRRTAREGETQYF. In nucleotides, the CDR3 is TGTGCCAGCAGTCGAAGGACAGCCCGGGAGGGAGAGACCCAGTACTTC. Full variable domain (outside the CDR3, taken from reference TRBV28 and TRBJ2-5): DVKVTQSSRYLVKRTGEKVFLECVQDMDHENMFWYRQDPGLGLRLIYFSYDVKMKEKGDIPEGYSVSREKKERFSLILESASTNQTSMYLCASSRRTAREGETQYFGPGTRLLVL.

CDR3 loop: CSAWTTGLFRANTEAFF. The DNA for the CDR3 is TGCAGTGCCTGGACGACAGGGCTTTTCAGGGCGAACACTGAAGCTTTCTTT. The gene calls are TRBV20-1 and TRBJ1-1; 7 bases align to TRBD1. Per the germline V gene, CDR1 is DFQATT and CDR2 is SNEGSKA (reference sequence). The ends lost 6 bases at V and 1 base at J; junction bases unmatched: 17. This CDR3 is 17 amino acids long.

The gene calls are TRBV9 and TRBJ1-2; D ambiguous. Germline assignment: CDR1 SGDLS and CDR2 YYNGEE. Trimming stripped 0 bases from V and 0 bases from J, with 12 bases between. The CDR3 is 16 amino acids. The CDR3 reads CASSVGGSQTNYGYTF. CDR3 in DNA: TGTGCCAGCAGCGTAGGAGGGTCCCAAACTAACTATGGCTACACCTTC.

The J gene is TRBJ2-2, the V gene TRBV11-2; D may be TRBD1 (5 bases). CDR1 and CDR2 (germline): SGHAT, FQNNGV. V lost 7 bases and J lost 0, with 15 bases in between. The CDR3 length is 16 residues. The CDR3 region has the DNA TGTGCCAGCACCGTACAGAAGGGGTCGAACACCGGGGAGCTGTTTTTT. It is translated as CASTVQKGSNTGELFF.